These T cell receptor beta chains were read from a single sample in a study of molecular identifiers for immune sequencing clone quantification. TCRdb processed the PCR reads anew with MiXCR; each CDR3 protein has one entry. The repertoire holds about half a million distinct CDR3 sequences, with about 25% as singletons. Sequencing was done on a sample of naive CD8+ T cells from blood, with Jurkat cell RNA spiked in. The receptors here all came from a human donor in good health. Some libraries in this study had Jurkat cell RNA spiked in. The CDR3 runs from the conserved cysteine through the conserved F or W. The order of the fields is V gene, D gene, J gene, clone size, CDR3 DNA, CDR3 protein. A D gene is named only where the DNA matches it firmly. Clone sizes are given selectively: once, few, many, or a class where the clone is expanded.

TRBV27	TRBD2	TRBJ2-7	once	TGTGCCAGCAGCCGGGGACTAGCTCGGGAGCAGTACTTC	CASSRGLAREQYF
TRBV29-1	TRBD1	TRBJ2-7	few	TGCAGCGCCTGGACAGGGGACTCCTACGAGCAGTACTTC	CSAWTGDSYEQYF
TRBV9	NA	TRBJ2-3	once	TGTGCCAGCAGCGTAGGGGGCCCTCGGGGGCAGTATTTT	CASSVGGPRGQYF
TRBV6-6	NA	TRBJ2-3	NA	TGTGCCAGCAGTCCGCGATCTAGCACAGGTACGCAGTATTTT	CASSPRSSTGTQYF
TRBV2	NA	TRBJ1-4	few	TGTGCCACAGGCAGAGACAGGACTAATGAAAAACTGTTTTTT	CATGRDRTNEKLFF
TRBV27	NA	TRBJ2-7	NA	TGTGCCAGCAGTCCCCCCGGACTCCATCGCTCCTACGAGCAGTACTTC	CASSPPGLHRSYEQYF
TRBV9	TRBD1	TRBJ2-7	many	TGTGCCAGCAGCCCCGGTGGTCAGGGGGTCGTACTGGGCGAGCAGTACTTC	CASSPGGQGVVLGEQYF
TRBV7-9	NA	TRBJ2-5	many	TGTGCCAGCAGCCTTCTCTATCAAGAGACCCAGTACTTC	CASSLLYQETQYF
TRBV28	TRBD1	TRBJ2-7	many	TGTGCCAGCAGTCGCCGACAGGGCGCCTCCTACGAGCAGTACTTC	CASSRRQGASYEQYF
TRBV7-6	NA	TRBJ2-7	NA	TGTGCCAGCAGCCCCCATTTTGGAGGGGAAGTTTCCTACGAGCAGTACTTC	CASSPHFGGEVSYEQYF
TRBV24-1	NA	TRBJ2-3	NA	TGTGCCACCGCGCTCGGGAGCGCTGTAACAGATACGCAGTATTTT	CATALGSAVTDTQYF
TRBV10-2	NA	TRBJ2-3	few	TGCGCCAGCAGTGAGTCGGTAGGGACAGATACGCAGTATTTT	CASSESVGTDTQYF
TRBV4-1	NA	TRBJ1-1	many	TGCGCCAGCAGCCAAGATTCGGGGGGCACTGAAGCTTTCTTT	CASSQDSGGTEAFF
TRBV7-9	NA	TRBJ2-1	NA	TGTGCCAGCAGCTTATCAATAGTTGAGCGGTTCTTC	CASSLSIVERFF
TRBV24-1	NA	TRBJ2-3	NA	TGTGCCACCAGTGATTTCGGCTTCTCGAGCACAGATACGCAGTATTTT	CATSDFGFSSTDTQYF
TRBV24-1	TRBD2	TRBJ2-1	NA	TGTGCCACCAGGGCACTAGCGGGGGGGGAGCAGTTCTTC	CATRALAGGEQFF
TRBV16	NA	TRBJ1-5	many	TGTGCCAGCAGCCAAAGGGACGGCCCAGTTGAAGAACAGCCCCAGCATTTT	CASSQRDGPVEEQPQHF
TRBV7-9	TRBD1	TRBJ2-7	NA	TGTGCCAGCAGCGATACAGGGGGCGGGTACGAGCAGTACTTC	CASSDTGGGYEQYF
TRBV7-2	NA	TRBJ1-5	few	TGTGCCAGCAGCTTAGTTGGGCCCCGGGAGGGGGATCAGCCCCAGCATTTT	CASSLVGPREGDQPQHF
TRBV5-1	NA	TRBJ1-2	many	TGCGCCAGCAGCTTGGAGTCGGGCTATGGCTACACCTTC	CASSLESGYGYTF
TRBV11-2	NA	TRBJ1-3	few	TGTGCCAGCAGCCCGAGTGGGGTCTCTGGAAACACCATATATTTT	CASSPSGVSGNTIYF
TRBV7-6	NA	TRBJ2-2	NA	TGTGCCAGCAGCCATAACCCTTACACCGGGGAGCTGTTTTTT	CASSHNPYTGELFF
TRBV5-6	NA	TRBJ2-7	few	TGTGCCAGCAGCTCCAACCGGGACGGCCCCTACGAGCAGTACTTC	CASSSNRDGPYEQYF
TRBV9	NA	TRBJ1-4	few	TGTGCCGGCAGCGTGGCAGGGGCGGAAGAAAAACTGTTTTTT	CAGSVAGAEEKLFF
TRBV6-6	NA	TRBJ2-1	few	TGTGCCAGCACCGAACTGAGTGGATACAATGAGCAGTTCTTC	CASTELSGYNEQFF
TRBV5-1	NA	TRBJ2-2	few	TGCGCCAGCAGTTGGGCAGGGGCCGGGGAGCTGTTTTTT	CASSWAGAGELFF
TRBV19	NA	TRBJ1-2	NA	TGTGCCAGTATAACAGATTATGGCTACACCTTC	CASITDYGYTF
TRBV7-9	TRBD2	TRBJ2-5	NA	TGTGCCAGCAGCTCGGGACTAGAGGCGGGAGAGACCCAGTACTTC	CASSSGLEAGETQYF
TRBV20-1	NA	TRBJ2-7	NA	TGCAGTTCCCCCCCAACAGGAAACTCCTACGAGCAGTACTTC	CSSPPTGNSYEQYF
TRBV4-1	TRBD2	TRBJ2-5	few	TGCGCCAGCAGCCACTTCTTAGCGGGGGGAGAAGAGACCCAGTACTTC	CASSHFLAGGEETQYF
TRBV28	TRBD2	TRBJ2-3	many	TGTGCCAGCAGTAATCGACTAGCGGCAGATACGCAGTATTTT	CASSNRLAADTQYF
TRBV27	NA	TRBJ2-1	NA	TGTGCCGGCAGTTTGGGCCGGGGGAATGAGCAGTTCTTC	CAGSLGRGNEQFF
TRBV28	TRBD2	TRBJ2-7	few	TGTGCCAGCACTGCCTGGGGGGGAGCCCCTTCTGAGCAGTACTTC	CASTAWGGAPSEQYF
TRBV5-1	NA	TRBJ2-1	many	TGCGCCAGCAGCTTAGCAGGGGCCTACAATGAGCAGTTCTTC	CASSLAGAYNEQFF
TRBV19	NA	TRBJ2-5	NA	TGTGCCAGTAGATATAGGGGGGGCGCGGAGACCCAGTACTTC	CASRYRGGAETQYF
TRBV24-1	TRBD2	TRBJ2-3	many	TGTGCCACCAGTGAAGGTAGCGGGAGTGCAGATACGCAGTATTTT	CATSEGSGSADTQYF
TRBV28	NA	TRBJ1-1	few	TGTGCCAGCAGTCATTACATGAACACTGAAGCTTTCTTT	CASSHYMNTEAFF
TRBV7-9	NA	TRBJ2-3	NA	TGTGCCAGCAGCTTAGAGGGCGGGGTCACAGATACGCAGTATTTT	CASSLEGGVTDTQYF
TRBV4-3	NA	TRBJ1-2	few	TGCGCCAGCAGCCCTACGACAGTAACTAACTATGGCTACACCTTC	CASSPTTVTNYGYTF
TRBV27	TRBD2	TRBJ2-1	NA	TGTGCCAGCAGGGTAGCGGGGGGGTACTTCTACAATGAGCAGTTCTTC	CASRVAGGYFYNEQFF
TRBV30	NA	TRBJ1-2	few	TGTGCCTGGACCACTTGGGCCAACCTTGGCTACACCTTC	CAWTTWANLGYTF
TRBV29-1	NA	TRBJ1-1	many	TGCAGCGTTGAAGCGGGGGTTACGGGCACTGAAGCTTTCTTT	CSVEAGVTGTEAFF
TRBV4-3	TRBD2	TRBJ2-5	NA	TGCGCCAGCAGCCAAGACGTGACTAGCCTAGGGACCCAGTACTTC	CASSQDVTSLGTQYF
TRBV18	NA	TRBJ1-5	NA	TGTGCCAGCTCACAGGCTGGACACGAGGGGCATTTT	CASSQAGHEGHF
TRBV11-2	TRBD2	TRBJ2-1	NA	TGTGCCAGCAGCTACTATAGCGGGAGCGTCTACAATGAGCAGTTCTTC	CASSYYSGSVYNEQFF
TRBV20-1	TRBD2	TRBJ2-7	NA	TGCAGTGCTAGAGGACCACTAGCGGGAGTCCACGAGCAGTACTTC	CSARGPLAGVHEQYF
TRBV11-2	TRBD2	TRBJ2-1	NA	TGTGCCAGCAGCCCTGGGACTAGCCCCAATGGGCAGTTCTTC	CASSPGTSPNGQFF
TRBV5-8	TRBD1	TRBJ2-7	many	TGTGCCAGCAGCGCTCCGGGACAGAGTTGGGAGCAGTACTTC	CASSAPGQSWEQYF
TRBV12-3/TRBV12-4	NA	TRBJ1-5	NA	TGTGCCAGCAGTTTATATGGTCAGAACAATCAGCCCCAGCATTTT	CASSLYGQNNQPQHF
TRBV4-3	NA	TRBJ1-5	few	TGCGCCAGCAGCCAAGATACGGGCGGGAGGGGTAATCAGCCCCAGCATTTT	CASSQDTGGRGNQPQHF
TRBV4-3	NA	TRBJ2-7	NA	TGCGCCAGCAGCCATTCATCAGGATCCTACGAGCAGCACTTC	CASSHSSGSYEQHF
TRBV5-4	NA	TRBJ1-1	many	TGTGCCAGCAGCTTTTGGTGGTCAGGGTCTGAAGCTTTCTTT	CASSFWWSGSEAFF
TRBV5-6	NA	TRBJ2-3	many	TGTGCCAGCAGCCCCCCCCCGGGATCGCCTAGCACAGATACGCAGTATTTT	CASSPPPGSPSTDTQYF
TRBV7-9	TRBD1	TRBJ2-1	few	TGTGCCAGCAGCTTCCCGGACAGGGGGCATGAGCAGTTCTTC	CASSFPDRGHEQFF
TRBV7-9	NA	TRBJ2-3	many	TGTGCCAGCAGCCCAGACAGAACCACAGATACGCAGTATTTT	CASSPDRTTDTQYF
TRBV14	NA	TRBJ2-5	many	TGTGCCAGCAGCCAAGGTTTTCCGGCTAGCGACCAAGAGACCCAGTACTTC	CASSQGFPASDQETQYF
TRBV4-2	TRBD2	TRBJ2-7	NA	TGTGCCAGCAGCCGAGATGCAGCGGGAGACAACGAGCAGTACTTC	CASSRDAAGDNEQYF